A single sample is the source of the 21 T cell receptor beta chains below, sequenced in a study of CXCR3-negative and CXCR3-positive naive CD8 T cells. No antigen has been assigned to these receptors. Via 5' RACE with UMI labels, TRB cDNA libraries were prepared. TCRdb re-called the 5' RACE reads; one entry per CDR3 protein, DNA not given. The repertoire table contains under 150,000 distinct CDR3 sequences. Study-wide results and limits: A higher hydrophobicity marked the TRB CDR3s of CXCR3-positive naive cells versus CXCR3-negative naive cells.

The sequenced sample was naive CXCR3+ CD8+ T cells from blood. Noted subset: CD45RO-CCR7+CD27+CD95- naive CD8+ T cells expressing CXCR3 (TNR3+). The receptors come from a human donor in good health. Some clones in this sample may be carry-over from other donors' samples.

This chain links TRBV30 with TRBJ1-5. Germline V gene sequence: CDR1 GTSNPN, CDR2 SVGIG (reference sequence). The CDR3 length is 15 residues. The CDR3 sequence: CAWSAALGGNQPQHF. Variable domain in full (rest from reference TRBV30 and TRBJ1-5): SQTIHQWPATLVQPVGSPLSLECTVEGTSNPNLYWYRQAAGRGLQLLFYSVGIGQISSEVPQNLSASRPQDRQFILSSKKLLLSDSGFYLCAWSAALGGNQPQHFGDGTRLSIL.

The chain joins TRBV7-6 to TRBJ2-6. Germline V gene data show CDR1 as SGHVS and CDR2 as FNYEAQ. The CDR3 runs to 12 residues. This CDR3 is CASGSGANVLTF.

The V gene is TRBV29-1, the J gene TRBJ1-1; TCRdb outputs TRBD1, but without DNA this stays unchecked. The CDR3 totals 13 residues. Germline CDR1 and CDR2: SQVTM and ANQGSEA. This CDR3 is CSVLGGRDTEAFF.

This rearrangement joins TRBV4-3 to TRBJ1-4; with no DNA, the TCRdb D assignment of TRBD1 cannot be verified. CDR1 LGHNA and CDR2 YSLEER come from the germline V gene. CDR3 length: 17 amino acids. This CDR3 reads CASSSSRGALTNEKLFF.

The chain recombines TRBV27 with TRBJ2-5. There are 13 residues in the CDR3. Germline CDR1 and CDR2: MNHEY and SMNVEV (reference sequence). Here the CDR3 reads CASSLERHANPYF.

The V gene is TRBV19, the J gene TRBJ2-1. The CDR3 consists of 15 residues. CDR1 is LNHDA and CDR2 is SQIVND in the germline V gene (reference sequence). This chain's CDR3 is CASSIEASSYNEQFF.

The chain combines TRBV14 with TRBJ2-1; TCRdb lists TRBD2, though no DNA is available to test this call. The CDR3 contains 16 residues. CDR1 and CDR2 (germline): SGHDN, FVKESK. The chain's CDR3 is CASSQMGLAGYNEQFF.

CDR3: CASSPTGTGNYEQYF. V is TRBV5-1 and J is TRBJ2-7; TCRdb's D call, TRBD1, is unchecked because there is no DNA. CDR3 length: 15 residues. Germline-derived CDR1 and CDR2 are SGHRS and YFSETQ.

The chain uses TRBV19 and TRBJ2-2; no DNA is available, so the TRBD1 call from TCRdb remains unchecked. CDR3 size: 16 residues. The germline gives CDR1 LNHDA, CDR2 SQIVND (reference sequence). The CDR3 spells CASSDRDRANTGELFF.

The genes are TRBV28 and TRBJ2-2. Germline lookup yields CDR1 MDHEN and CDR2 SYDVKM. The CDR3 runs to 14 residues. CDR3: CASATRTNTGELFF.

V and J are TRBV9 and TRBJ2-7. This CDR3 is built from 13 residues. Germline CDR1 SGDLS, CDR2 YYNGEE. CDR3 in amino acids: CASSAGVSYEQYF.

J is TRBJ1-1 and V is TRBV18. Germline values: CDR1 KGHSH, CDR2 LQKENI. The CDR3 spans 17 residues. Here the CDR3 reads CASSPTATHVRNTEAFF. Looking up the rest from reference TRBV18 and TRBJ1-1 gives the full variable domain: NAGVMQNPRHLVRRRGQEARLRCSPMKGHSHVYWYRQLPEEGLKFMVYLQKENIIDESGMPKERFSAEFPKEGPSILRIQQVVRGDSAAYFCASSPTATHVRNTEAFFGQGTRLTVV.

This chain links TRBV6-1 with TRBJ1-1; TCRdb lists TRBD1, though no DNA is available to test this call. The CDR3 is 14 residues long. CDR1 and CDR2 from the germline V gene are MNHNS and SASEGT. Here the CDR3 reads CASRTRTGNTEAFF.

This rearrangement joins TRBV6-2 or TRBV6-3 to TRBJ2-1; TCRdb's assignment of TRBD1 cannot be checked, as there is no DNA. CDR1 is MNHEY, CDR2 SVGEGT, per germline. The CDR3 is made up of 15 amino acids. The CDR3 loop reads CASSYSGTGGSEQFF.

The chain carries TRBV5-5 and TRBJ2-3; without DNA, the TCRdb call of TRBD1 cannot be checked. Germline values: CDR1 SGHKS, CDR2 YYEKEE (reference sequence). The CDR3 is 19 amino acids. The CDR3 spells CASSLVERAPILSTDTQYF.

The CDR3 spells CSASEEDYGYTF. The chain employs TRBV20-1 and TRBJ1-2. The CDR3 consists of 12 residues. CDR1 DFQATT and CDR2 SNEGSKA come from the germline V gene (reference sequence).

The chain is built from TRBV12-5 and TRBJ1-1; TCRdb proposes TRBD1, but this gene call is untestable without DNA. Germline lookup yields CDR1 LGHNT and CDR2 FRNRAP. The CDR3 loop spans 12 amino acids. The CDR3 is CASGFETGEAFF.

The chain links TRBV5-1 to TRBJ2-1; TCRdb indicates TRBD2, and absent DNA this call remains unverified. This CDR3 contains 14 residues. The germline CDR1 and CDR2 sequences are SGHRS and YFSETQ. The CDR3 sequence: CARVAGVSYNEQFF.

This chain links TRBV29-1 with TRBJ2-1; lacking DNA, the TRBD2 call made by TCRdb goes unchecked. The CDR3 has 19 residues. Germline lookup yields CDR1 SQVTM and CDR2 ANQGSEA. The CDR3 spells CSVDRFGLAGVSAYNEQFF.

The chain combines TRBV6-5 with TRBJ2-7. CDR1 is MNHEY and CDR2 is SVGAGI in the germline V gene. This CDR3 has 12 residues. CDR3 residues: CASGLRGYEQYF.

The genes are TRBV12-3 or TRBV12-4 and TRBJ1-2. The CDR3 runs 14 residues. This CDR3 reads CASSRSGYVYGYTF.